The 26 T cell receptor beta chains in this list originate from one sample, sequenced in a study of lymphopenia after photon versus proton radiotherapy. TCRdb's copy holds only in-frame clones and misses some; the assay was immunoSEQ multiplex PCR. The sample gives around 30,000 clones, about 83% of which show up once; around 47% is in the top ten. Specimen: peripheral blood, collected from a patient treated with proton-based radiotherapy. The receptors derive from a woman aged 55-69 years with cholangiocarcinoma. Some clones in this sample may be carry-over from other donors' samples.

V is TRBV7-9 and J is TRBJ2-7, with D perhaps TRBD1 (5 bases). The ends were cut back, 2 bases at V and 2 bases at J, with 10 bases in the middle. Germline V lookup: CDR1 SEHNR, CDR2 FQNEAQ (reference sequence). CDR3 length: 14 residues. CDR3 DNA sequence: TGTGCCAGCAGCTTAACAGGAGTCACCTACGAGCAGTACTTC. Translating gives CASSLTGVTYEQYF. The full variable domain, completed using reference TRBV7-9 and TRBJ2-7, is DTGVSQNPRHKITKRGQNVTFRCDPISEHNRLYWYRQTLGQGPEFLTYFQNEAQLEKSRLLSDRFSAERPKGSFSTLEIQRTEQGDSAMYLCASSLTGVTYEQYFGPGTRLTVT.

V usage is TRBV6-5 and J usage is TRBJ2-1; D is unresolved. The length of the CDR3 is 11 residues. V was shortened by 7 bases and J by 5 bases, with 6 bases between the two germline ends. Germline assignment: CDR1 MNHEY and CDR2 SVGAGI. Here the CDR3 DNA reads TGTGCCAGCACCCTCCACAATGAGCAGTTCTTC. Translation gives CASTLHNEQFF.

The gene calls are TRBV18 and TRBJ1-2; D might be TRBD1 (5 bases). Looked up from germline, CDR1 is KGHSH and CDR2 is LQKENI. V gave up 5 bases and J gave up 5 bases, with 12 bases separating them. The CDR3 covers 13 residues. The CDR3 coding sequence is TGTGCCAGCTCAACCGGGACTGAATATGGCTACACCTTC. It encodes CASSTGTEYGYTF.

There are a few counts of this clone. The V call is TRBV5-1, the J call TRBJ1-3, with D tentatively TRBD1 (6 bases). The CDR3 is 15 amino acids. Germline CDR1 is SGHRS and CDR2 is YFSETQ. Trimming pared 0 bases from V and 4 bases from J, leaving 11 bases between. In DNA form, the CDR3 reads TGCGCCAGCAGCTTGGTGGCAGGGGAAGGAAACACCATATATTTT. This gives the protein CASSLVAGEGNTIYF.

This clone was found once. The chain has TRBV6-5 and TRBJ2-7; 12 bases are shared with TRBD1. From germline, CDR1 is MNHEY and CDR2 SVGAGI. After removal of 6 bases from V and 3 bases from J, the junction contained 3 bases not matched to a gene. The CDR3 runs 14 residues. The DNA for the CDR3 is TGTGCCAGCAGCCGGGACAGGGGGCTCTACGAGCAGTACTTC. Its protein product is CASSRDRGLYEQYF.

V is TRBV7-2 and J is TRBJ1-1, with D possibly TRBD1 on 5 matching bases. V lost 5 bases and J lost 4, with 11 bases in between. The germline gives CDR1 SGHTA, CDR2 FQGNSA. CDR3 size: 13 residues. CDR3 residues: CASSGQGGTEAFF. The DNA for the CDR3 is TGTGCCAGCAGCGGGCAGGGTGGCACTGAAGCTTTCTTT.

This clone has only a few counts. The chain joins TRBV6-1 to TRBJ2-7, with D tentatively TRBD2 (5 bases). Germline CDR1 MNHNS, CDR2 SASEGT. V was pared by 6 bases and J by 7 bases, with 19 bases between. This CDR3 has 14 amino acids. CDR3 sequence reads: CASRPGSLLGEQYF. The CDR3 nucleotides are TGTGCCAGCAGGCCGGGGTCGCTGCTCGGTGAGCAGTACTTC.

The chain employs TRBV2 and TRBJ1-6; unclear D gene. The V end was cut by 9 bases, the J end by 4 bases, with 10 bases between. This CDR3 is 13 amino acids long. CDR1 and CDR2 from the germline V gene are SNHLY and FYNNEI. The DNA of the CDR3 is TGTGCCAGTACCGAGGCTTATAATTCACCCCTCCACTTT. Protein sequence: CASTEAYNSPLHF.

The chain is built from TRBV9 and TRBJ2-1, with 14 positions matching TRBD2. The CDR3 is 16 amino acids. The V and J ends lost 4 bases and 9 bases, in that order; junction bases with no gene match: 9. Germline assignment: CDR1 SGDLS and CDR2 YYNGEE. CDR3 bases: TGTGCCAGCAGCCCCTGGACTAGCGGGGGGCGAGGTGAGCAGTTCTTC. This codes for CASSPWTSGGRGEQFF.

V gene TRBV7-2 combines with J gene TRBJ2-3; D remains ambiguous. Between the trimmed V and J ends, which lost 7 bases and 2 bases, there was a span of 13 bases. The CDR3 length is 14 residues. Germline V CDR1 and CDR2: SGHTA, FQGNSA. The CDR3 here is CASNLLRLTDTQYF. The CDR3 DNA reads TGTGCCAGCAACCTCCTAAGGCTCACAGATACGCAGTATTTT.

The gene calls are TRBV5-1 and TRBJ2-1; TRBD2 is a possible D gene (5 bases). This CDR3 has 12 amino acids. Looked up from germline, CDR1 is SGHRS and CDR2 is YFSETQ. The germline V and J ends were trimmed by 4 bases and 9 bases, with 11 bases remaining between them. CDR3 nucleotide sequence: TGCGCCAGCAGCGAACCAGAGGGTGAGCAGTTCTTC. As protein: CASSEPEGEQFF. Full variable domain (remainder filled in from reference TRBV5-1 and TRBJ2-1): KAGVTQTPRYLIKTRGQQVTLSCSPISGHRSVSWYQQTPGQGLQFLFEYFSETQRNKGNFPGRFSGRQFSNSRSEMNVSTLELGDSALYLCASSEPEGEQFFGPGTRLTVL.

The chain employs TRBV27 and TRBJ1-5; D perhaps matches TRBD1 (5 bases). The CDR3 contains 15 residues. Germline-derived CDR1 and CDR2 are MNHEY and SMNVEV (reference sequence). The V and J ends lost 3 bases and 2 bases respectively, with 11 bases between them. The CDR3 DNA follows: TGTGCCAGCAGTTTTAGGCAGGGAGGCAATCAGCCCCAGCATTTT. This encodes CASSFRQGGNQPQHF.

The chain employs TRBV5-5 and TRBJ2-7, with a tentative D call TRBD2 (6 bases). CDR1 is SGHKS and CDR2 is YYEKEE in the germline V gene (reference sequence). With 1 base removed from V and 7 bases from J, the gap between germline ends came to 15 bases. CDR3 length: 14 residues. The CDR3 region is CASSLSGPVREQYF. The CDR3 coding sequence is TGTGCCAGCAGCTTGAGCGGGCCAGTTCGGGAGCAGTACTTC. Full variable domain (remainder filled in from reference TRBV5-5 and TRBJ2-7): DAGVTQSPTHLIKTRGQQVTLRCSPISGHKSVSWYQQVLGQGPQFIFQYYEKEERGRGNFPDRFSARQFPNYSSELNVNALLLGDSALYLCASSLSGPVREQYFGPGTRLTVT.

CDR3 DNA sequence: TGTGCCAGTAGTTCCCACAGCTCTGCAGATACGCAGTATTTT. This codes for CASSSHSSADTQYF. The chain uses TRBV19 and TRBJ2-3; no reliable D call. CDR3 length: 14 amino acids. The germline V gene encodes CDR1 LNHDA and CDR2 SQIVND (reference sequence). The V gene lost 5 bases and the J gene lost 4 bases, with 13 bases spanning the gap.

The chain joins TRBV4-3 to TRBJ1-2; 7 bases align to TRBD1. J was trimmed by 4 bases and V by 4 bases; bases with no gene match: 9. Per germline, CDR1 LGHNA and CDR2 YSLEER. This CDR3 is 15 amino acids long. CDR3 in DNA: TGCGCCAGCAGCCGACCAGGACAGGCGATCTATGGCTACACCTTC. It yields the protein CASSRPGQAIYGYTF.

This CDR3 reads CATKGARYTGELFF. The CDR3 nucleotides are TGTGCCACTAAGGGGGCGAGATACACCGGGGAGCTGTTTTTT. The V and J genes are TRBV27 and TRBJ2-2; 7 bases are shared with TRBD1. Germline V gene data show CDR1 as MNHEY and CDR2 as SMNVEV (reference sequence). The junction had 8 bases not matched to a gene; V was cut back by 10 bases and J by 3 bases. The CDR3 runs to 14 residues.

The chain links TRBV2 to TRBJ1-5; D remains ambiguous. This CDR3 is built from 13 residues. In germline, CDR1 is SNHLY, CDR2 FYNNEI. Trimming shortened V by 3 bases and J by 0 bases, and 3 bases separated the two germline ends. This chain's CDR3 is CASSEGSNQPQHF. In DNA form, the CDR3 reads TGTGCCAGCAGTGAGGGTAGCAATCAGCCCCAGCATTTT.

V and J are TRBV10-3 and TRBJ2-1; a weak D match, TRBD1 (6 bases). V was shortened by 10 bases and J by 2 bases, with 12 bases between the two germline ends. The CDR3 runs to 13 residues. Germline-derived CDR1 and CDR2 are ENHRY and SYGVKD. CDR3 nucleotide sequence: TGTGCCACCAAGGGACACACCTACAATGAGCAGTTCTTC. Translating it yields CATKGHTYNEQFF.

The chain couples TRBV4-1 to TRBJ1-2; no reliable D call. Germline-derived CDR1 and CDR2 are MGHRA and YSYEKL. This CDR3 spans 16 amino acids. V was clipped by 4 bases and J by 8 bases, with 23 bases between them. CDR3 sequence (DNA): TGCGCCAGCAGCCTCGGGGATGGCGAACGGTGGTGGGGCTACACCTTC. Its translation is CASSLGDGERWWGYTF.

The chain carries TRBV9 and TRBJ1-1, with unresolved D. Trimming left V 0 bases short and J 4 bases short, with 7 bases between. Looked up from germline, CDR1 is SGDLS and CDR2 is YYNGEE. The CDR3 consists of 13 residues. The CDR3 DNA reads as TGTGCCAGCAGCGTAGTGAGTCTCACTGAAGCTTTCTTT. The encoded protein is CASSVVSLTEAFF.

This clone has just a few counts. The CDR3 DNA reads TGTGCCAGCAGGTACAGTCGGGATCAGCCCCAGCATTTT. Translation: CASRYSRDQPQHF. The V gene is TRBV2, the J gene TRBJ1-5; D call uncertain. Trimming shortened V by 6 bases and J by 5 bases, and 11 bases separated the two germline ends. Germline V lookup: CDR1 SNHLY, CDR2 FYNNEI. The CDR3 consists of 13 residues.

This rearrangement joins TRBV11-3 to TRBJ2-1, with unresolved D. Germline V gene sequence: CDR1 SGHNT, CDR2 YENEEA. Trimming stripped 1 base from V and 0 bases from J, with 10 bases between. CDR3 length: 16 residues. In DNA, the CDR3 is TGTGCCAGCAGCTTAGGTTTCGCGGACTCCTACAATGAGCAGTTCTTC. Translation: CASSLGFADSYNEQFF.

A note on this clone: One junction end does not reproduce the germline sequence, and a read error may be involved. The chain employs TRBV4-2 and TRBJ2-3, with a tentative D call TRBD2 (5 bases). This CDR3 region has 16 residues. The germline V gene has CDR1 LGHNA and CDR2 YNFKEQ. The CDR3 reads CASSEDPHKLVDTQYF. In DNA, the CDR3 is TGTGCCAGCAGCGAAGATCCCCACAAACTAGTCGATACGCAGTATTTT.

This clone was recorded once. The gene calls are TRBV7-9 and TRBJ1-2; 8 nucleotides line up with TRBD1. This CDR3 is built from 14 residues. Germline trimming cut 7 bases from V and 0 bases from J; bases unmatched to any gene: 4. The germline V gene encodes CDR1 SEHNR and CDR2 FQNEAQ (reference sequence). This CDR3 reads CASTETGANYGYTF. CDR3 DNA sequence: TGTGCCAGCACCGAGACAGGGGCTAACTATGGCTACACCTTC.

Of note for this clone: An end of the junction does not agree with germline; a read error may underlie this. This chain links TRBV10-3 with TRBJ1-2; D uncertain. Germline V gene lookup returns CDR1 ENHRY and CDR2 SYGVKD. The CDR3 is 13 amino acids. The CDR3 region is CASSVAGGGGYTF. CDR3 sequence (DNA): TGTGCCAGCAGTGTTGCGGGAGGCGGAGGCTACACCTTC.

CDR3 amino acids: CASRTRRLYEQYF. CDR3 in DNA: TGTGCCAGCAGAACCAGGAGACTCTACGAGCAGTACTTC. The rearrangement uses TRBV6-1 and TRBJ2-7; D call uncertain. Deletions cut 6 bases from V and 3 bases from J, with 12 bases between. Germline-derived CDR1 and CDR2 are MNHNS and SASEGT. The CDR3 consists of 13 residues.